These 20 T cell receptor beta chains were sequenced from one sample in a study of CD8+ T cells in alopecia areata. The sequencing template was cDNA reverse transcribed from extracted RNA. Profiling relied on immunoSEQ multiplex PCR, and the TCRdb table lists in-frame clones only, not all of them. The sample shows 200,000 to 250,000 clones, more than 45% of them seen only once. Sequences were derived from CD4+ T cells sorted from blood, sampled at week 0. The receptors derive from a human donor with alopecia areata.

The CDR3, as DNA: TGTGCCAGCAGTGAACTACCCTACAATGAGCAGTTCTTC. Translated: CASSELPYNEQFF. V and J are TRBV2 and TRBJ2-1; D unclear. From germline, CDR1 is SNHLY and CDR2 FYNNEI. Trimming removed 2 bases at V and 2 bases at J, with 4 bases between. CDR3 length: 13 amino acids.

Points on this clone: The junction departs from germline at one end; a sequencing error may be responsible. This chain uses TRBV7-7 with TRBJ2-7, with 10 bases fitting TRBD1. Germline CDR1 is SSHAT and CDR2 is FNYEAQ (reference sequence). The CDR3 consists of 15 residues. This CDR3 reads CASSPGGDRGNEQYF. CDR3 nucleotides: TGTGCTAGCAGCCCCGGTGGGGACAGGGGTAACGAGCAGTACTTC. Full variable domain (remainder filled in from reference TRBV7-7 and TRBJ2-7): GAGVSQSPRYKVTKRGQDVTLRCDPISSHATLYWYQQALGQGPEFLTYFNYEAQPDKSGLPSDRFSAERPEGSISTLTIQRTEQRDSAMYRCASSPGGDRGNEQYFGPGTRLTVT.

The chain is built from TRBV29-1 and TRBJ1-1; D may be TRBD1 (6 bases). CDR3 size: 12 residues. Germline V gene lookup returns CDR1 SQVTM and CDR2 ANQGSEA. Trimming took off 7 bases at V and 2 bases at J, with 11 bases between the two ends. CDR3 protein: CSAGHDNTEAFF. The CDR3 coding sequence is TGCAGCGCGGGACACGATAACACTGAAGCTTTCTTT.

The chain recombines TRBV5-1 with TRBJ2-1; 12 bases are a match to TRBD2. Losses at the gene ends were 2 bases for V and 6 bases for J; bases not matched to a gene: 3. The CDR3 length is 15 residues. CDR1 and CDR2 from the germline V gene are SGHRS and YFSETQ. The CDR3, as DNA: TGCGCCAGCAGCTTTTCTAGCGGGAGGGCCAATGAGCAGTTCTTC. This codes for CASSFSSGRANEQFF.

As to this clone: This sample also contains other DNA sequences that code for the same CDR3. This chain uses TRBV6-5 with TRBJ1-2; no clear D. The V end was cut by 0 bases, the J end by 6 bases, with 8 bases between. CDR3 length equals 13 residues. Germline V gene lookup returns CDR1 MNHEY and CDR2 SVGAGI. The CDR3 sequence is CASSYSLRDGYTF. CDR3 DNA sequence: TGTGCCAGCAGTTACTCCCTCCGGGATGGCTACACCTTC.

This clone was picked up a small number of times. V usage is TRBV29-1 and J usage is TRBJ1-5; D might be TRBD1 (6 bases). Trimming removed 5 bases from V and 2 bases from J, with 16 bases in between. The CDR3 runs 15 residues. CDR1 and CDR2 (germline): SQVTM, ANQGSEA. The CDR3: CSVSGAGGGNQPQHF. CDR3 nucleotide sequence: TGCAGCGTTTCTGGCGCGGGGGGCGGCAATCAGCCCCAGCATTTT.

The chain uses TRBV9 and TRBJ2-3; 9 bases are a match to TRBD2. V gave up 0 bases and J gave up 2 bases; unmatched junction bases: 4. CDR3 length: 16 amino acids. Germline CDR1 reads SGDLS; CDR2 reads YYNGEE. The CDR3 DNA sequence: TGTGCCAGCAGCGTAGGTAGCGGGGGCACCACAGATACGCAGTATTTT. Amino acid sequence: CASSVGSGGTTDTQYF.

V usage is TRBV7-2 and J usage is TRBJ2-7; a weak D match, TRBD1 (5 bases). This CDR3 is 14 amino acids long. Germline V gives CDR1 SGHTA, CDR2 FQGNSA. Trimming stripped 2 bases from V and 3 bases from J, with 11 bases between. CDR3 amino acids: CASSLPGRHYEQYF. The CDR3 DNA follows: TGTGCCAGCAGCTTACCAGGGCGACACTACGAGCAGTACTTC.

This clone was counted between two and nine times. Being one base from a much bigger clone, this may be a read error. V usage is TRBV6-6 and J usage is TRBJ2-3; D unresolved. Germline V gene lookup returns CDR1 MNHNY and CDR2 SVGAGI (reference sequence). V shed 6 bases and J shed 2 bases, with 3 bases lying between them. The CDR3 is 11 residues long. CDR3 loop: CASRYTDTQYF. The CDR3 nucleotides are TGTGCCAGCAGGTACACAGATACGCAGTATTTT.

The CDR3 here is CSVGDRDRVDTGELFF. The CDR3 bases are TGCAGCGTTGGGGATCGCGACAGGGTGGACACCGGGGAGCTGTTTTTT. The chain recombines TRBV29-1 with TRBJ2-2; the match to TRBD1 covers 7 bases. Looked up from germline, CDR1 is SQVTM and CDR2 is ANQGSEA. The trim removed 4 bases at V and 3 bases at J, leaving 11 bases unmatched. CDR3 length equals 16 residues.

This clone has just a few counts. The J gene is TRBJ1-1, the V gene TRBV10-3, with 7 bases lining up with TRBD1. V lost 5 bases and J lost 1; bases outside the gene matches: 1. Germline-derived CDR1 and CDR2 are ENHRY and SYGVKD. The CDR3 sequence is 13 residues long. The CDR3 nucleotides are TGTGCCATCAGTTGGACAGGGAACACTGAAGCTTTCTTT. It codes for CAISWTGNTEAFF.

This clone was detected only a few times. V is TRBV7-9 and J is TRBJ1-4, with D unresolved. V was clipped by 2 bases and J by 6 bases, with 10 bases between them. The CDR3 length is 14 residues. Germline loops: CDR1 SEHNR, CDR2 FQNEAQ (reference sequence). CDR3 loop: CASSLRQSHEKLFF. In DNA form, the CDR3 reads TGTGCCAGCAGCTTAAGGCAGAGCCATGAAAAACTGTTTTTT.

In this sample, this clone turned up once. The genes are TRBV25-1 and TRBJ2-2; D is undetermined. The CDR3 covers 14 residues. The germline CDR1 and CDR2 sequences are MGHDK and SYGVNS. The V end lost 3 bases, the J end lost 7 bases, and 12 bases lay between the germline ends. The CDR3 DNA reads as TGTGCCAGCAGTGATAAGTGGGATGTCGGGGAGCTGTTTTTT. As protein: CASSDKWDVGELFF.

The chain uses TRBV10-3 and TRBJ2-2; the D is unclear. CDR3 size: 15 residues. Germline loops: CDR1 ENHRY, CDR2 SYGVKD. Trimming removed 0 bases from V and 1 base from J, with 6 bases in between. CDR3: CAISESDQNTGELFF. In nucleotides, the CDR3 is TGTGCCATCAGTGAGTCGGACCAGAACACCGGGGAGCTGTTTTTT.

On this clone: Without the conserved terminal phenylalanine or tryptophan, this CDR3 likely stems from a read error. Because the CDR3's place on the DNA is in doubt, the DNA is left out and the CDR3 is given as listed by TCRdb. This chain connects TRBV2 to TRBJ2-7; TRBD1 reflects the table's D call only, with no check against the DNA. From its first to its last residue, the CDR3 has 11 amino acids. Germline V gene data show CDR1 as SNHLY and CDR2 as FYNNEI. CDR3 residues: CASSELQEPYL.

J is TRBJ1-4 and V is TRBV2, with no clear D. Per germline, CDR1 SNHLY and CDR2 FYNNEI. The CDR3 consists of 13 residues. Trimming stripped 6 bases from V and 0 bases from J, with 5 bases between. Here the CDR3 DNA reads TGTGCCAGCAGACGGTCAACTAATGAAAAACTGTTTTTT. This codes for CASRRSTNEKLFF.

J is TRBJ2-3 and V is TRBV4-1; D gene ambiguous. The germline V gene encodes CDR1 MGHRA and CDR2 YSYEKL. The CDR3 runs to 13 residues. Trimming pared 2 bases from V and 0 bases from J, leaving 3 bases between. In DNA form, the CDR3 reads TGCGCCAGCAGCCAACCTAGCACAGATACGCAGTATTTT. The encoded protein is CASSQPSTDTQYF.

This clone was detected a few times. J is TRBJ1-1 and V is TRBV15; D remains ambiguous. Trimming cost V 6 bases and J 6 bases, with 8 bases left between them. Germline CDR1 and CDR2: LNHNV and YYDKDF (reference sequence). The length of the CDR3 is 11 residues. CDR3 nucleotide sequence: TGTGCCACCAGGCGGGTGGCTGAAGCTTTCTTT. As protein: CATRRVAEAFF.

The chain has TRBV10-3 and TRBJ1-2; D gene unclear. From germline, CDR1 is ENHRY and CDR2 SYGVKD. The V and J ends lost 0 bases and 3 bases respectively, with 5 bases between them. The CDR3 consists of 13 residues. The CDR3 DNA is TGTGCCATCAGTGAGTCGGGGTACTATGGCTACACCTTC. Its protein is CAISESGYYGYTF.

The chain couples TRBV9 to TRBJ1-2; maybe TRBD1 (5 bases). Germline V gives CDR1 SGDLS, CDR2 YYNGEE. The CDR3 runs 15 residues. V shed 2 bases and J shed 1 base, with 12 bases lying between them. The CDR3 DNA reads TGTGCCAGCAGCGTTCCGGGACGGAATAACTATGGCTACACCTTC. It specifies CASSVPGRNNYGYTF. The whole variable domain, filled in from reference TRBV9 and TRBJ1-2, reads DSGVTQTPKHLITATGQRVTLRCSPRSGDLSVYWYQQSLDQGLQFLIQYYNGEERAKGNILERFSAQQFPDLHSELNLSSLELGDSALYFCASSVPGRNNYGYTFGSGTRLTVV.